This passage covers 9 T cell receptor beta chains from one sample sequenced in a study of shared clonotypes between healthy human individuals. The method was immunoSEQ multiplex PCR; TCRdb's version includes in-frame clones alone and lacks a portion of them. Among 2,500,000 or so clones listed, under 95% were seen once. Sequencing used naive CD4+ T cells from PBMCs. Subset noted: CD45RA+ positively selected. All receptors derive from a man between 18 and 35 years old in good health. Some clones in this sample may be carry-over from other donors' samples.

The chain recombines TRBV28 with TRBJ2-1, with TRBD2 identical over 12 bases. In germline, CDR1 is MDHEN, CDR2 SYDVKM. The CDR3 contains 18 residues. Losses at the gene ends were 4 bases for V and 3 bases for J; bases not matched to a gene: 10. The CDR3 region is CASSSGLAGRGFYNEQFF. The CDR3 DNA reads TGTGCCAGCAGTTCGGGACTAGCGGGCCGGGGCTTCTACAATGAGCAGTTCTTC. Full variable domain (missing parts from reference TRBV28 and TRBJ2-1): DVKVTQSSRYLVKRTGEKVFLECVQDMDHENMFWYRQDPGLGLRLIYFSYDVKMKEKGDIPEGYSVSREKKERFSLILESASTNQTSMYLCASSSGLAGRGFYNEQFFGPGTRLTVL.

The chain has TRBV7-9 and TRBJ2-1; D not resolved. V gave up 1 base and J gave up 7 bases, with 5 bases separating them. Germline CDR1 reads SEHNR; CDR2 reads FQNEAQ (reference sequence). The CDR3 sequence is 12 residues long. The CDR3 reads CASSLGRNEQFF. The CDR3, as DNA: TGTGCCAGCAGCTTAGGACGGAATGAGCAGTTCTTC.

The chain joins TRBV5-1 to TRBJ1-1, with 8 bases lining up with TRBD1. Germline V gene sequence: CDR1 SGHRS, CDR2 YFSETQ. This CDR3 has 16 residues. The J segment lost 1 base and the V segment lost 3 bases, leaving 8 bases of the junction unmatched. CDR3 coding DNA: TGCGCCAGCAGCTACGCGATCAGGGGGCCGAACACTGAAGCTTTCTTT. Its protein product is CASSYAIRGPNTEAFF. Filled out from reference TRBV5-1 and TRBJ1-1, the complete variable domain reads KAGVTQTPRYLIKTRGQQVTLSCSPISGHRSVSWYQQTPGQGLQFLFEYFSETQRNKGNFPGRFSGRQFSNSRSEMNVSTLELGDSALYLCASSYAIRGPNTEAFFGQGTRLTVV.

This chain links TRBV11-3 with TRBJ2-7, with 9 bases that match TRBD2. The CDR3 is 16 amino acids. With V trimmed by 1 base and J by 4 bases, 8 bases remained unmatched. Per the germline V gene, CDR1 is SGHNT and CDR2 is YENEEA. DNA for the CDR3: TGTGCCAGCAGCTTAGGGTGGCCTAGCGGGACGTACGAGCAGTACTTC. Translating it yields CASSLGWPSGTYEQYF.

V is TRBV28 and J is TRBJ2-1, with D perhaps matching TRBD2 (5 bases). Germline V CDR1 and CDR2: MDHEN, SYDVKM. Trimming took off 8 bases at V and 0 bases at J, with 23 bases between the two ends. The CDR3 runs 18 residues. CDR3 sequence (DNA): TGTGCCAGCCCCCCAGGTCGGGGTGACCTTAGCTCCTACAATGAGCAGTTCTTC. Translating it yields CASPPGRGDLSSYNEQFF.

The chain combines TRBV4-3 with TRBJ1-2, with D tentatively TRBD1 (6 bases). The V end was cut by 1 base, the J end by 6 bases, with 12 bases between. The CDR3 has 14 residues. Germline CDR1 and CDR2: LGHNA and YSLEER. DNA for the CDR3: TGCGCCAGCAGCCAAGTCCTGGACAGAGATGGCTACACCTTC. Translated: CASSQVLDRDGYTF.

The chain is built from TRBV5-1 and TRBJ1-2; 8 nucleotides agree with TRBD1. The germline gives CDR1 SGHRS, CDR2 YFSETQ. After removal of 4 bases from V and 6 bases from J, the junction contained 8 bases not matched to a gene. CDR3 length equals 14 residues. The CDR3 region is CASSPSDRGDGYTF. The CDR3 DNA reads as TGCGCCAGCAGCCCTTCAGACAGGGGCGATGGCTACACCTTC.

For this clone: The identical CDR3 is also encoded by other nucleotide sequences in the sample. This CDR3 reads CASSKNTGELFF. The CDR3 DNA sequence: TGTGCCAGCAGTAAGAACACCGGGGAGCTGTTTTTT. The chain uses TRBV2 and TRBJ2-2; D is undetermined. With 5 bases removed from V and 1 base from J, the gap between germline ends came to 2 bases. Germline CDR1 SNHLY, CDR2 FYNNEI. The CDR3 is 12 residues long.

Concerning this clone itself: The same CDR3 arises from other DNA sequences in this sample as well. V is TRBV6-5 and J is TRBJ1-1; possibly TRBD1 for D (5 bases). V was clipped by 6 bases and J by 2 bases, with 10 bases between them. Germline CDR1 and CDR2: MNHEY and SVGAGI. This CDR3 contains 13 residues. The CDR3 protein is CASRGTVNTEAFF. The CDR3 bases are TGTGCCAGCAGGGGGACCGTCAACACTGAAGCTTTCTTT.